Below are 16 T cell receptor beta chains sequenced from a single sample in a study of response to subunit inactivated influenza vaccine. MiXCR, run by TCRdb on the RT-PCR reads, gives a single entry per CDR3 protein. Here the sample spans about 500,000 distinct CDR3 sequences, about 15% being singletons. Sequencing used CD4+ T cells sorted from PBMCs, obtained around 25 months after vaccination. These receptors were obtained from a man aged 45 to 75 who received an inactivated influenza vaccine.

The table lists this clonotype with a few counts. The J gene is TRBJ2-3, the V gene TRBV30; possibly TRBD1 for D (6 bases). The CDR3 runs 15 residues. Trimming pared 2 bases from V and 4 bases from J, leaving 16 bases between. From germline, CDR1 is GTSNPN and CDR2 SVGIG (reference sequence). The CDR3 region is CAWSTGQIGADTQYF. CDR3 coding DNA: TGTGCCTGGAGTACCGGACAGATAGGAGCAGATACGCAGTATTTT.

This clonotype appeared a few times. The gene calls are TRBV4-3 and TRBJ2-1; 9 bases line up with TRBD2. Germline CDR1 is LGHNA and CDR2 is YSLEER. J lost 3 bases, V lost 0 bases, and 3 bases had no gene match. The CDR3 has 16 amino acids. The CDR3 sequence is CASSQEASGIYNEQFF. In DNA, the CDR3 is TGCGCCAGCAGCCAAGAGGCTAGCGGGATCTACAATGAGCAGTTCTTC.

This clonotype has a handful of counts. The rearrangement joins TRBV11-2 to TRBJ2-7, with D perhaps matching TRBD1 (6 bases). The CDR3 runs 14 residues. V lost 3 bases to trimming and J lost 2 bases, with 11 bases between them. Germline CDR1 reads SGHAT; CDR2 reads FQNNGV. The CDR3 region has the DNA TGTGCCAGCAGCTTGCAGGGGTACACCTACGAGCAGTACTTC. Translated: CASSLQGYTYEQYF.

The CDR3 nucleotides read TGTGCCAGCAGCCGTTCGACCAAGACTTACGAGCAGTACTTC. Its translation is CASSRSTKTYEQYF. The rearrangement links TRBV7-2 to TRBJ2-7; no clear D. The CDR3 consists of 14 residues. Per germline, CDR1 SGHTA and CDR2 FQGNSA. Between the trimmed V and J ends, which lost 5 bases and 4 bases, there was a span of 15 bases. Full variable domain (remainder filled in from reference TRBV7-2 and TRBJ2-7): GAGVSQSPSNKVTEKGKDVELRCDPISGHTALYWYRQSLGQGLEFLIYFQGNSAPDKSGLPSDRFSAERTGGSVSTLTIQRTQQEDSAVYLCASSRSTKTYEQYFGPGTRLTVT.

By its share, this clonotype is medium-sized. The chain employs TRBV5-6 and TRBJ2-2; no clear D. CDR1 is SGHDT, CDR2 YYEEEE, per germline. CDR3 length equals 14 residues. The V and J ends lost 1 base and 2 bases respectively, with 6 bases between them. The CDR3 DNA sequence: TGTGCCAGCAGCTTGCTAGTTAACACCGGGGAGCTGTTTTTT. Amino acids: CASSLLVNTGELFF.

This clonotype has only a few counts. The J gene is TRBJ1-1, the V gene TRBV12-3 or TRBV12-4, with 7 bases that match TRBD1. CDR3 length: 14 amino acids. V lost 7 bases to trimming and J lost 3 bases; unmatched junction nucleotides: 8. CDR3 sequence reads: CASTWGRGYTEAFF. CDR3 nucleotides: TGTGCCAGCACCTGGGGCAGGGGGTACACTGAAGCTTTCTTT.

The chain carries TRBV20-1 and TRBJ2-1; D remains ambiguous. V was trimmed by 3 bases and J by 3 bases, leaving 12 bases between them. Germline V gene sequence: CDR1 DFQATT, CDR2 SNEGSKA (reference sequence). This CDR3 spans 14 amino acids. The CDR3 nucleotides are TGCAGTGCTAGGGAGCAGTACCTCTACAATGAGCAGTTCTTC. This sequence encodes CSAREQYLYNEQFF.

This clonotype was seen ten or more times. The chain couples TRBV29-1 to TRBJ2-3; D not resolved. Germline-derived CDR1 and CDR2 are SQVTM and ANQGSEA. With 4 bases removed from V and 0 bases from J, the gap between germline ends came to 5 bases. The CDR3 has 12 amino acids. This CDR3 is CSVAGSTDTQYF. In DNA, the CDR3 is TGCAGCGTTGCCGGAAGCACAGATACGCAGTATTTT.

A few counts support this clonotype. This rearrangement joins TRBV11-2 to TRBJ2-7; the D gene is possibly TRBD2 (6 bases). The V gene lost 5 bases and the J gene lost 6 bases, with 23 bases spanning the gap. The CDR3 covers 16 residues. Germline CDR1 reads SGHAT; CDR2 reads FQNNGV. The CDR3 nucleotides are TGTGCCAGCAGCGCACCCTCAGGGAGGATCTCTCGCGAGCAGTACTTC. Translating it yields CASSAPSGRISREQYF. Combining the CDR3 with reference TRBV11-2 and TRBJ2-7 gives the whole variable domain EAGVAQSPRYKIIEKRQSVAFWCNPISGHATLYWYQQILGQGPKLLIQFQNNGVVDDSQLPKDRFSAERLKGVDSTLKIQPAKLEDSAVYLCASSAPSGRISREQYFGPGTRLTVT.

The chain combines TRBV20-1 with TRBJ2-7; possible D gene TRBD1, 5 bases. Looked up from germline, CDR1 is DFQATT and CDR2 is SNEGSKA (reference sequence). V dropped 1 base and J dropped 4 bases, with 17 bases sitting between them. CDR3 length equals 15 residues. Written as DNA, the CDR3 is TGCAGTGCTAGAGCCAGGGCCGGGTGGGAATACGAGCAGTACTTC. This sequence encodes CSARARAGWEYEQYF.

This clonotype has a handful of counts. This chain joins TRBV20-1 and TRBJ2-1; TRBD1 agrees at 8 bases. There are 15 residues in the CDR3. Per germline, CDR1 DFQATT and CDR2 SNEGSKA (reference sequence). The ends lost 6 bases at V and 8 bases at J; junction bases unmatched: 15. The CDR3, as DNA: TGCAGTGCCAATTTTCGGACAGGGCCCAGGGATGAGCAGTTCTTC. This translates into CSANFRTGPRDEQFF.

This clonotype came up a few times. The V and J genes are TRBV7-3 and TRBJ2-3; TRBD2 agrees at 7 bases. The CDR3 covers 18 residues. CDR1 SGHTA and CDR2 FQGTGA come from the germline V gene. Losses at the gene ends were 5 bases for V and 0 bases for J; bases not matched to a gene: 14. The CDR3 region is CASSPFGWGGPSTDTQYF. In DNA, the CDR3 is TGTGCCAGCAGCCCCTTTGGGTGGGGGGGTCCCAGCACAGATACGCAGTATTTT.

The genes are TRBV3-1 and TRBJ1-2; D unresolved. Deletions cut 0 bases from V and 5 bases from J, with 13 bases between. The CDR3 is 15 residues long. Germline CDR1 reads LGHDT; CDR2 reads YNNKEL (reference sequence). This CDR3 reads CASSQDATPPYGYTF. The CDR3 nucleotides read TGTGCCAGCAGCCAAGACGCTACACCGCCATATGGCTACACCTTC.

This clonotype was detected many times. The V and J genes are TRBV12-3 or TRBV12-4 and TRBJ2-1; D gene ambiguous. The CDR3 extends over 12 amino acids. V was cut by 6 bases and J by 4 bases, with 7 bases left in between. The CDR3 sequence is CASSPGYNEQFF. The CDR3 nucleotides are TGTGCCAGCAGCCCCGGTTACAATGAGCAGTTCTTC.

The V and J genes are TRBV7-9 and TRBJ2-1; the D gene is possibly TRBD1 (5 bases). Deletions cut 1 base from V and 7 bases from J, with 14 bases between. The CDR3 is 15 amino acids. CDR1 is SEHNR, CDR2 FQNEAQ, per germline (reference sequence). The CDR3 here is CASSLGARVRNEQFF. The CDR3 DNA is TGTGCCAGCAGCTTAGGAGCCAGGGTTCGGAATGAGCAGTTCTTC.

The rearrangement joins TRBV7-9 to TRBJ1-6; no firm D call. The CDR3 consists of 15 residues. CDR1 and CDR2 (germline): SEHNR, FQNEAQ (reference sequence). V lost 1 base to trimming and J lost 10 bases, with 14 bases between them. The chain's CDR3 is CASSLETGMRSPLHF. DNA for the CDR3: TGTGCCAGCAGCTTAGAGACGGGGATGAGATCACCCCTCCACTTT.